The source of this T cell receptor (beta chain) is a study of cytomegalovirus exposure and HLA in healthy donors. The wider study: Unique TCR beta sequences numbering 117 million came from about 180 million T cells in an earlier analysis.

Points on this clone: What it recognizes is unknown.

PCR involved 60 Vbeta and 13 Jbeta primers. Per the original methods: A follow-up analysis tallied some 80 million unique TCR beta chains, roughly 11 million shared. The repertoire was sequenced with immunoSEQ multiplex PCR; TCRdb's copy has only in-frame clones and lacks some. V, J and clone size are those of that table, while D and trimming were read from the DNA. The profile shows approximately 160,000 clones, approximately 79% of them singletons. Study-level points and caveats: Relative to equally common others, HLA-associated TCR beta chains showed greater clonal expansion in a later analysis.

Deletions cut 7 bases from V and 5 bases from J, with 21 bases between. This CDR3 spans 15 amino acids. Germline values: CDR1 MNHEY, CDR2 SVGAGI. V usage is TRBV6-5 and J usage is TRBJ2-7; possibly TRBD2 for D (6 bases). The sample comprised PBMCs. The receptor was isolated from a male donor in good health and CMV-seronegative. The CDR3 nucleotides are TGTGCCAGCAAAGCCCTTCGAGCTAGCGCGCACGAGCAGTACTTC. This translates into CASKALRASAHEQYF.